These T cell receptor beta chains were read from a single sample in a study of blood T cell repertoires in COVID-19. Method: immunoSEQ multiplex PCR; TCRdb's copy keeps in-frame clones and lacks some. The sample consists of over 120,000 clones, over 80% of them appearing once. What was sequenced was peripheral blood. All receptors come from a woman in her forties or fifties with acute or convalescent COVID-19. The CDR3 runs from the conserved cysteine through the conserved F or W. A D gene is named only where the DNA matches it firmly. Size is stated for part of the rows, as once, few or many counts, or as a class when the clone is expanded.

d_gene,abundance,j_gene,v_gene,CDR3aa,CDR3nt
TRBD1,once,TRBJ1-2,TRBV12-3/TRBV12-4,CASSFDRVDRYTF,TGTGCCAGCAGTTTCGACAGGGTAGATCGCTACACCTTC
-,-,TRBJ1-2,TRBV6-1,CASSEWISPGNYGYTF,TGTGCCAGCAGTGAATGGATCAGTCCCGGGAACTATGGCTACACCTTC
-,-,TRBJ1-2,TRBV3-1/TRBV3-2,CASTHGWNYGYTF,TGTGCCAGCACTCACGGGTGGAACTATGGCTACACCTTC
-,-,TRBJ2-7,TRBV5-4,CASSLGRRTYEQYF,TGTGCCAGCAGCTTGGGTAGAAGGACTTACGAGCAGTACTTC
TRBD1,-,TRBJ1-2,TRBV28,CASRQTGDRGGYTF,TGTGCCAGCAGACAAACAGGGGATCGGGGTGGCTACACCTTC
-,once,TRBJ2-2,TRBV7-7,CASSLNVVGAGSGELFF,TGTGCCAGCAGCTTAAATGTAGTGGGCGCGGGTTCTGGGGAGCTGTTTTTT
TRBD2,-,TRBJ2-7,TRBV27,CASSSTTTSGRYEQYF,TGTGCCAGCAGTTCCACGACGACTAGCGGACGGTACGAGCAGTACTTC
-,-,TRBJ1-2,TRBV9,CASSVDYYGYTF,TGTGCCAGCAGCGTAGACTACTATGGCTACACCTTC
TRBD2,-,TRBJ2-3,TRBV19,CASRGFAGRETDTQYF,TGTGCCAGTAGGGGTTTCGCAGGGCGGGAGACAGATACGCAGTATTTT
TRBD1,-,TRBJ1-5,TRBV6-5,CASRVPRGNQPQHF,TGTGCCAGCAGGGTCCCCAGGGGGAATCAGCCCCAGCATTTT
-,-,TRBJ1-1,TRBV19,CASSIDQGRNTEAFF,TGTGCCAGTAGTATAGATCAAGGGAGGAACACTGAAGCTTTCTTT
-,-,TRBJ1-5,TRBV7-2,CASSPSASSNQPQHF,TGTGCCAGCAGCCCCTCGGCTAGTAGCAATCAGCCCCAGCATTTT
-,-,TRBJ1-5,TRBV7-9,CASSLGGRNQPQHF,TGTGCCAGCAGCTTAGGCGGGCGCAATCAGCCCCAGCATTTT
-,-,TRBJ2-7,TRBV7-9,CASSNKQDYEQYF,TGTGCCAGCAGTAACAAACAGGACTACGAGCAGTACTTC
-,-,TRBJ2-2,TRBV14,CASSLRQVGTGELFF,TGTGCCAGCAGCCTTCGACAGGTTGGGACCGGGGAGCTGTTTTTT
TRBD2,-,TRBJ2-7,TRBV5-1,CASSARTSGRSYEQYF,TGCGCCAGCAGCGCCCGGACTAGCGGGCGCTCCTACGAGCAGTACTTC
-,-,TRBJ2-1,TRBV12-3/TRBV12-4,CASTPAGAREQFF,TGTGCCAGCACACCGGCTGGGGCCCGTGAGCAGTTCTTC
TRBD2,-,TRBJ2-5,TRBV11-3,CASSLTSGLQETQYF,TGTGCCAGCAGCTTAACTAGCGGGTTACAAGAGACCCAGTACTTC
TRBD1,-,TRBJ1-2,TRBV14,CASSPGQASLLYGYTF,TGTGCCAGCAGCCCAGGACAGGCTTCCCTCCTCTATGGCTACACCTTC
TRBD2,-,TRBJ2-7,TRBV4-1,CASSESGGEQYF,TGCGCCAGCAGTGAGAGCGGGGGCGAGCAGTACTTC
-,-,TRBJ1-1,TRBV7-3,CASSAAAGSTEAFF,TGTGCCAGCAGCGCGGCGGCCGGGAGCACTGAAGCTTTCTTT
TRBD1,-,TRBJ2-2,TRBV3-1/TRBV3-2,CASSQDLGTGGNTGELFF,TGTGCCAGCAGCCAAGATCTAGGGACAGGGGGCAACACCGGGGAGCTGTTTTTT
-,-,TRBJ2-2,TRBV21-1,CASSKSKGSRAGQGNTGELFF,TGTGCCAGCAGCAAATCTAAGGGCTCAAGGGCCGGACAGGGGAACACCGGGGAGCTGTTTTTT
-,-,TRBJ1-2,TRBV19,CASSINGGYGYTF,TGTGCCAGTAGTATCAACGGCGGCTATGGCTACACCTTC
-,-,TRBJ2-3,TRBV7-3,CASSLLGLRDTQYF,TGTGCCAGCAGCTTATTAGGACTTAGAGATACGCAGTATTTT
-,-,TRBJ2-1,TRBV30,CAWAGSSYNEQFF,TGTGCCTGGGCGGGGAGCTCCTACAATGAGCAGTTCTTC
-,-,TRBJ2-2,TRBV5-5,CASRPGGPNTGELFF,TGTGCCAGCAGACCGGGGGGCCCGAACACCGGGGAGCTGTTTTTT
TRBD1,-,TRBJ1-5,TRBV7-2,CASSLGGTGGNQPQHF,TGTGCCAGCAGCTTAGGGGGGACAGGGGGCAATCAGCCCCAGCATTTT
TRBD2,-,TRBJ2-2,TRBV2,CASSDGLAGYTGELFF,TGTGCCAGCAGCGACGGACTAGCGGGGTACACCGGGGAGCTGTTTTTT
TRBD2,-,TRBJ2-1,TRBV6-6,CASSFSGPAYNEQFF,TGTGCCAGCAGTTTTAGCGGGCCCGCCTACAATGAGCAGTTCTTC
TRBD1,-,TRBJ1-1,TRBV6-4,CASSWTGESMAEAFF,TGTGCCAGCAGCTGGACAGGGGAAAGTATGGCTGAAGCTTTCTTT
-,few,TRBJ1-1,TRBV19,CASTPFGLSEAFF,TGTGCCTCAACGCCCTTTGGACTGTCTGAAGCTTTCTTT
TRBD2,-,TRBJ2-3,TRBV13,CATSFGGAGGSADTQYF,TGTGCCACCTCTTTTGGGGGAGCGGGAGGGAGCGCAGATACGCAGTATTTT
-,-,TRBJ1-1,TRBV29-1,CSVEEGKLNTEAFF,TGCAGCGTTGAGGAGGGGAAGCTTAACACTGAAGCTTTCTTT
-,-,TRBJ2-2,TRBV5-8,CASSLSGNTGELFF,TGTGCCAGCAGCTTGTCAGGGAACACCGGGGAGCTGTTTTTT
TRBD1,few,TRBJ1-1,TRBV19,CASSIGTGINTEAFF,TGTGCCAGTAGTATAGGGACAGGGATTAACACTGAAGCTTTCTTT
-,few,TRBJ2-3,TRBV18,CASSPPTRGADTQYF,TGTGCCAGCTCACCGCCGACTCGGGGAGCAGATACGCAGTATTTT
TRBD1,-,TRBJ1-2,TRBV19,CASSGRQGPWGGYTF,TGTGCCAGTAGTGGGAGACAGGGACCCTGGGGAGGCTACACCTTC
TRBD1,-,TRBJ2-7,TRBV5-5,CASSLAGTGFSEQYF,TGTGCCAGCAGCTTGGCCGGGACAGGGTTCTCCGAGCAGTACTTC